Presented here are 29 T cell receptor beta chains from one specimen sequenced in a study of CD4+ T cells in melanoma. Repertoires were generated with immunoSEQ multiplex PCR, while TCRdb's copy carries only in-frame clones and drops some. The sample includes fewer than 15,000 clones, roughly 66% seen only once; the top ten take about 15%. The sample comprised cells from a culture (not recorded whether cultured in vitro). Source of these receptors: a human donor with melanoma.

The gene calls are TRBV5-1 and TRBJ2-7; D is perhaps TRBD1 (6 bases). The V end lost 4 bases, the J end lost 6 bases, and 20 bases lay between the germline ends. Germline-derived CDR1 and CDR2 are SGHRS and YFSETQ. This CDR3 is built from 15 residues. CDR3 in DNA: TGCGCCAGCAGCCGCGAGACAGGACAGCACGGCGAGCAGTACTTC. It specifies CASSRETGQHGEQYF.

The chain couples TRBV11-3 to TRBJ2-5; maybe TRBD1 (8 bases). The CDR3 is 19 amino acids. Germline V gene lookup returns CDR1 SGHNT and CDR2 YENEEA. Between the trimmed V and J ends, which lost 5 bases and 4 bases, there was a span of 29 bases. The DNA of the CDR3 is TGTGCCAGCAGCCCAGGGGGCGGGGGCTCCCATCAGAGGACAGAGACCCAGTACTTC. Its translation: CASSPGGGGSHQRTETQYF.

The rearrangement links TRBV5-1 to TRBJ1-2, with 7 positions matching TRBD1. The V gene end was trimmed by 4 bases and the J gene end by 4 bases; junction bases not matched to a gene: 7. CDR3 length equals 14 residues. CDR1 SGHRS and CDR2 YFSETQ come from the germline V gene. The CDR3 region is CASSDLTGVYGYTF. CDR3 coding DNA: TGCGCCAGCAGCGACCTCACAGGGGTCTATGGCTACACCTTC.

This chain links TRBV7-8 with TRBJ1-2; 8 bases align to TRBD1. V lost 5 bases and J lost 1; bases outside the gene matches: 6. Per the germline V gene, CDR1 is SGHVS and CDR2 is FQNEAQ. This CDR3 region has 15 residues. CDR3 protein: CASSRLGQGNYGYTF. The CDR3 DNA is TGTGCCAGCAGCCGTCTTGGACAGGGTAACTATGGCTACACCTTC. Full variable domain (outside the CDR3, taken from reference TRBV7-8 and TRBJ1-2): GAGVSQSPRYKVAKRGQDVALRCDPISGHVSLFWYQQALGQGPEFLTYFQNEAQLDKSGLPSDRFFAERPEGSVSTLKIQRTQQEDSAVYLCASSRLGQGNYGYTFGSGTRLTVV.

This clone came up a few times. The chain combines TRBV18 with TRBJ1-4, with TRBD1 identical over 7 bases. J was trimmed by 5 bases and V by 6 bases; bases with no gene match: 6. This CDR3 is built from 14 residues. Germline CDR1 KGHSH, CDR2 LQKENI. CDR3 bases: TGTGCCAGCTCTGCAGGGGGTAAAAATGAAAAACTGTTTTTT. This sequence encodes CASSAGGKNEKLFF.

In its sample, this clone is medium-sized. The chain uses TRBV6-1 and TRBJ1-1, with D perhaps TRBD1 (5 bases). Germline V gene lookup returns CDR1 MNHNS and CDR2 SASEGT. This CDR3 spans 15 amino acids. Trimming removed 2 bases from V and 5 bases from J, with 15 bases in between. This CDR3 is CASSENLRGGTEAFF. In DNA form, the CDR3 reads TGTGCCAGCAGTGAAAACCTTAGGGGAGGAACTGAAGCTTTCTTT.

This clone has just a few counts. The V and J genes are TRBV5-4 and TRBJ2-7, with TRBD1 matching over 7 bases. The CDR3 spans 15 residues. The ends lost 2 bases at V and 1 base at J; junction bases unmatched: 6. Germline values: CDR1 SGHNT, CDR2 YYREEE (reference sequence). For the CDR3, the DNA is TGTGCCAGCAGCTTTCAGGACAGGCGATCCTACGAGCAGTACTTC. It is translated as CASSFQDRRSYEQYF. The complete variable domain, with remaining parts taken from reference TRBV5-4 and TRBJ2-7, reads ETGVTQSPTHLIKTRGQQVTLRCSSQSGHNTVSWYQQALGQGPQFIFQYYREEENGRGNFPPRFSGLQFPNYSSELNVNALELDDSALYLCASSFQDRRSYEQYFGPGTRLTVT.

This clone was picked up a small number of times. The V gene is TRBV19, the J gene TRBJ1-5; no clear D gene. Trimming shortened V by 0 bases and J by 13 bases, and 10 bases separated the two germline ends. Per the germline V gene, CDR1 is LNHDA and CDR2 is SQIVND (reference sequence). The CDR3 has 12 residues. CDR3 in amino acids: CASSIEASYQHF. In DNA form, the CDR3 reads TGTGCCAGTAGTATAGAGGCCAGCTATCAGCATTTT.

This chain links TRBV29-1 with TRBJ1-4; D is perhaps TRBD1 (5 bases). The CDR3 length is 12 residues. CDR1 SQVTM and CDR2 ANQGSEA come from the germline V gene. V lost 5 bases and J 4 bases, leaving 8 bases between the germline ends. CDR3 sequence: CSVRGVNEKLFF. DNA for the CDR3: TGCAGCGTTCGAGGGGTTAATGAAAAACTGTTTTTT. The variable domain in full, completed from reference TRBV29-1 and TRBJ1-4, reads SAVISQKPSRDICQRGTSLTIQCQVDSQVTMMFWYRQQPGQSLTLIATANQGSEATYESGFVIDKFPISRPNLTFSTLTVSNMSPEDSSIYLCSVRGVNEKLFFGSGTQLSVL.

The rearrangement links TRBV7-8 to TRBJ2-7; perhaps TRBD1 as D (6 bases). Germline V CDR1 and CDR2: SGHVS, FQNEAQ. The CDR3 spans 14 residues. V lost 5 bases and J lost 6, with 17 bases in between. The CDR3 coding sequence is TGTGCCAGCAGCGCAACAGGGAGTCGGTCCGAGCAGTACTTC. Encoded protein: CASSATGSRSEQYF.

The chain couples TRBV7-6 to TRBJ1-1; possibly TRBD1 for D (6 bases). V was clipped by 5 bases and J by 11 bases, with 12 bases between them. Germline V lookup: CDR1 SGHVS, CDR2 FNYEAQ. This CDR3 spans 11 amino acids. CDR3 nucleotide sequence: TGTGCCAGCAGCGAGCAGGGGCAGGCTTTCTTT. This encodes CASSEQGQAFF.

The chain links TRBV5-8 to TRBJ1-5, with 7 nucleotides matching TRBD1. The CDR3 extends over 15 amino acids. Germline V gives CDR1 SGHTS, CDR2 YDEGEE. Trimming at V came to 0 bases and at J to 5 bases, leaving 5 bases not matched to a gene. DNA for the CDR3: TGTGCCAGCAGCTTGGGGGGGAGGGGGCATCAGCCCCAGCATTTT. Its translation is CASSLGGRGHQPQHF.

The rearrangement links TRBV10-2 to TRBJ1-3; tentative D call: TRBD1 (6 bases). The V and J ends lost 10 bases and 2 bases respectively, with 15 bases between them. Germline V gene lookup returns CDR1 WSHSY and CDR2 SAAADI. This CDR3 comprises 14 residues. As DNA, the CDR3 is TGCGCCACAAGCCGGGACAAAGCTGGAAACACCATATATTTT. Amino acid sequence: CATSRDKAGNTIYF.

This clone has more than one count but fewer than ten. This chain's CDR3 is CASSIAEATNEKLFF. CDR3 sequence (DNA): TGTGCCAGTAGTATAGCCGAAGCAACTAATGAAAAACTGTTTTTT. The rearrangement links TRBV19 to TRBJ1-4, with D hard to call. The V end was cut by 1 base, the J end by 0 bases, with 6 bases between. This CDR3 comprises 15 residues. Germline V gene lookup returns CDR1 LNHDA and CDR2 SQIVND (reference sequence).

The chain joins TRBV6-5 to TRBJ2-2, with a tentative D call TRBD2 (6 bases). Germline CDR1 MNHEY, CDR2 SVGAGI. V shed 10 bases and J shed 5 bases, with 20 bases lying between them. The CDR3 is 15 residues long. The CDR3 sequence is CAIRGRRGLTGELFF. As DNA, the CDR3 is TGTGCCATCCGAGGACGGAGGGGCCTTACCGGGGAGCTGTTTTTT.

The chain joins TRBV2 to TRBJ1-2; D gene unclear. The CDR3 is made up of 15 amino acids. V was shortened by 2 bases and J by 1 base, with 11 bases between the two germline ends. The germline gives CDR1 SNHLY, CDR2 FYNNEI. As DNA, the CDR3 is TGTGCCAGCAGTGAACCCCATTTGGGTAACTATGGCTACACCTTC. This sequence encodes CASSEPHLGNYGYTF.

V and J are TRBV5-1 and TRBJ2-3; TRBD1 aligns across 9 bases. J lost 4 bases, V lost 3 bases, and 3 bases had no gene match. This CDR3 is 14 amino acids long. The germline V gene encodes CDR1 SGHRS and CDR2 YFSETQ. CDR3 loop: CASSSQGAADTQYF. Here the CDR3 DNA reads TGCGCCAGCAGCTCACAGGGGGCGGCAGATACGCAGTATTTT.

This clone has more than one count but fewer than ten. The chain combines TRBV5-5 with TRBJ2-1; 9 bases are a match to TRBD2. The CDR3 has 17 residues. Germline lookup yields CDR1 SGHKS and CDR2 YYEKEE (reference sequence). V was clipped by 3 bases and J by 3 bases; unmatched bases: 10. The CDR3 region is CASSWYLAGAVYNEQFF. The CDR3 nucleotides read TGTGCCAGCAGCTGGTACTTAGCGGGGGCCGTCTACAATGAGCAGTTCTTC.

The rearrangement links TRBV5-4 to TRBJ2-1; perhaps TRBD2 as D (7 bases). There are 16 residues in the CDR3. Germline V gives CDR1 SGHNT, CDR2 YYREEE (reference sequence). V gave up 4 bases and J gave up 0 bases, with 14 bases separating them. The CDR3 sequence is CASSPVRGGSYNEQFF. The DNA for the CDR3 is TGTGCCAGCAGCCCGGTTAGGGGGGGCTCCTACAATGAGCAGTTCTTC.

The sample holds a few counts of this clone. V and J are TRBV4-1 and TRBJ1-2; D possibly corresponds to TRBD1 (6 bases). Germline V lookup: CDR1 MGHRA, CDR2 YSYEKL. This CDR3 has 14 amino acids. Trimming cost V 3 bases and J 4 bases, with 12 bases left between them. For the CDR3, the DNA is TGCGCCAGCAGCCACGCCCCGACAGGCTATGGCTACACCTTC. Translating it yields CASSHAPTGYGYTF.

This rearrangement joins TRBV5-1 to TRBJ2-2; D uncertain. CDR1 is SGHRS, CDR2 YFSETQ, per germline. V was trimmed by 1 base and J by 3 bases, leaving 7 bases between them. The CDR3 has 14 amino acids. The CDR3 DNA reads as TGCGCCAGCAGCTTGAACAGCGACACCGGGGAGCTGTTTTTT. Translated: CASSLNSDTGELFF.

The V and J genes are TRBV9 and TRBJ2-7, with 7 nucleotides matching TRBD2. The CDR3 runs to 13 residues. Trimming removed 7 bases from V and 0 bases from J; junction bases left unmatched: 4. The germline gives CDR1 SGDLS, CDR2 YYNGEE. The CDR3 spells CASGGGNSYEQYF. CDR3 in DNA: TGTGCCAGCGGGGGGGGGAACTCCTACGAGCAGTACTTC.

The rearrangement uses TRBV30 and TRBJ1-6, with D unresolved. Germline CDR1 is GTSNPN and CDR2 is SVGIG (reference sequence). Deletions cut 8 bases from V and 0 bases from J, with 11 bases between. The length of the CDR3 is 14 residues. The CDR3, as DNA: TGTGCCGGAGGTAGAAGCTCCTATAATTCACCCCTCCACTTT. Amino acid sequence: CAGGRSSYNSPLHF.

This clone was seen a single time. The rearrangement uses TRBV6-6 and TRBJ2-5; 7 nucleotides line up with TRBD1. The V segment lost 5 bases and the J segment 4 bases; nucleotides outside the gene matches: 7. This CDR3 is 14 amino acids long. Germline V gene sequence: CDR1 MNHNY, CDR2 SVGAGI (reference sequence). CDR3 nucleotide sequence: TGTGCCAGCAGTGCGACAGGGCTGGGAGAGACCCAGTACTTC. This encodes CASSATGLGETQYF.

The chain combines TRBV11-2 with TRBJ2-5; TRBD2 aligns across 7 bases. This CDR3 contains 14 residues. The V gene's germline CDR1 is SGHAT and CDR2 FQNNGV. V was pared by 5 bases and J by 3 bases, with 6 bases of the junction left unmatched. CDR3 in DNA: TGTGCCAGCAGCCCCGGGGGGAAGAAAGAGACCCAGTACTTC. This gives the protein CASSPGGKKETQYF.

The count of this clone is one. The J gene is TRBJ2-5, the V gene TRBV6-1; TRBD1 is a possible D gene (5 bases). The CDR3 runs to 17 residues. The ends were cut back, 2 bases at V and 1 base at J, with 17 bases in the middle. CDR1 MNHNS and CDR2 SASEGT come from the germline V gene. The CDR3 sequence is CASSEKRYRQTQETQYF. DNA of the CDR3: TGTGCCAGCAGTGAAAAAAGGTACCGACAGACCCAAGAGACCCAGTACTTC.

J is TRBJ2-7 and V is TRBV27; D is unclear. The germline CDR1 and CDR2 sequences are MNHEY and SMNVEV (reference sequence). CDR3 length equals 13 residues. The V end lost 4 bases, the J end lost 0 bases, and 7 bases lay between the germline ends. The CDR3 here is CASSSRLSYEQYF. The CDR3 DNA follows: TGTGCCAGCAGTTCCAGGCTCTCCTACGAGCAGTACTTC.

The chain combines TRBV7-6 with TRBJ2-1, with TRBD2 matching over 11 bases. With V trimmed by 5 bases and J by 4 bases, 4 bases remained unmatched. Germline V gives CDR1 SGHVS, CDR2 FNYEAQ. The CDR3 spans 15 residues. Here the CDR3 reads CASSTGLAVYNEQFF. The CDR3 coding sequence is TGTGCCAGCAGCACGGGACTAGCGGTTTACAATGAGCAGTTCTTC. Filled out from reference TRBV7-6 and TRBJ2-1, the complete variable domain reads GAGVSQSPRYKVTKRGQDVALRCDPISGHVSLYWYRQALGQGPEFLTYFNYEAQQDKSGLPNDRFSAERPEGSISTLTIQRTEQRDSAMYRCASSTGLAVYNEQFFGPGTRLTVL.

V and J are TRBV5-1 and TRBJ2-2; 10 positions agree with TRBD2. Trimming took 4 bases from V and 2 from J; bases not matched to a gene: 11. This CDR3 comprises 18 residues. The germline V gene has CDR1 SGHRS and CDR2 YFSETQ. The CDR3 reads CASSPGASGGDNTGELFF. CDR3 bases: TGCGCCAGCAGCCCCGGCGCTAGCGGGGGCGATAACACCGGGGAGCTGTTTTTT.